Included here is one T cell receptor (beta chain) sequence, with context. What it recognizes is unknown. CDR3 length: 15 amino acids. Germline assignment: CDR1 DFQATT and CDR2 SNEGSKA (reference sequence). These data originate in a study of T cells expressing NK-cell markers. About the research overall: The study drew TCR beta repertoires from sorted CD3+CD56+NKG2C+, CD3+CD56+NKG2C- and CD3+CD56-NKG2C+ T cells. Serological testing identified seven of the eight sequenced donors as HCMV-seropositive and one as seronegative.

General study results and limits: The share of CD8+ T cells held by dominant NKG2C+ clonotypes was roughly 1.0-8% in about 6 donors.

The authors made TCR beta cDNA libraries by 5'RACE template switching. This switching added a universal primer site and UMIs. TCRdb processed the 5' RACE reads again and assigns one entry to each CDR3 protein, with no DNA. The sample has 350,000 to 500,000 distinct CDR3 sequences. V and J are TRBV20-1 and TRBJ2-2; TCRdb outputs TRBD2, but without DNA this stays unchecked. This sequence originates from a woman aged 18 to 75 in good health. Sequencing used blood T cells: a sorted CD56 or NKG2C T cell subset, CD4+ or CD8+ T cells, or bulk PBMC T cells (not recorded which). The CDR3 reads CSARALAGVIGELFF.